Reported below is one TCR beta chain. Its antigen is not known. The protocol was immunoSEQ multiplex PCR, while the TCRdb copy is restricted to in-frame clones and leaves out a portion. The sample yields some 58,000 clones, roughly 81% seen once. This CDR3 contains 16 residues. Time point indicated: week 35, safety follow-up. Doses of 300 ug of mutant IDH1 20-mer peptide were given with topical imiquimod. This sample is part of a study of a mutant IDH1 vaccine in newly diagnosed glioma. Study context: The initiation of vaccination occurred 4-6 weeks after radiotherapy alone, or with temozolomide cycles.

The clonotype comes from a man in his forties with glioma. V and J are TRBV21-1 and TRBJ1-6; the table's TRBD1 call for D was not verified on the DNA. TRBV21-1 is tagged as a pseudogene. This sample comprised PBMCs, obtained from a glioma patient whose treatment included an IDH1 peptide vaccine. CDR3 residues: CASSIGAGGAGSPLHF. CDR3 DNA sequence: TGTGCCAGCAGCATTGGAGCAGGGGGCGCAGGTTCACCCCTCCACTTT.